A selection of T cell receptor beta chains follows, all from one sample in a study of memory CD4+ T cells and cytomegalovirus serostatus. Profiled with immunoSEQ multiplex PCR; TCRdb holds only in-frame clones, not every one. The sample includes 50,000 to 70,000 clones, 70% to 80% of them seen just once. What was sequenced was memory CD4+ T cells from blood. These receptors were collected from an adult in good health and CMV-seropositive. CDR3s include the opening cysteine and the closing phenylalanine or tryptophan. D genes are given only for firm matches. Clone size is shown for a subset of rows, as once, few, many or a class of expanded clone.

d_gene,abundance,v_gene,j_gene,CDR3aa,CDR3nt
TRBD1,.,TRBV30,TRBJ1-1,CAWDPSGGRTEAFF,TGTGCCTGGGATCCCTCAGGGGGCAGAACTGAAGCTTTCTTT
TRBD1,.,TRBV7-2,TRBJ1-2,CASSRDRSGGYTF,TGTGCCAGCAGCCGGGACAGGTCTGGTGGCTACACCTTC
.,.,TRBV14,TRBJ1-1,CASSRGVGEAHTEAFF,TGTGCCAGCAGTCGAGGAGTAGGGGAGGCGCACACTGAAGCTTTCTTT
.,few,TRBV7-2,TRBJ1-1,CASSLIGRRNTEAFF,TGTGCCAGCAGCTTAATTGGCCGGAGAAACACTGAAGCTTTCTTT
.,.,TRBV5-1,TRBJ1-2,CASSLTVGIWGYTF,TGCGCCAGCAGCCTGACAGTGGGAATCTGGGGCTACACCTTC
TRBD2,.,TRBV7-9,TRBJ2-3,CASSPSRGGRRIDTQYF,TGTGCCAGCAGCCCCAGTAGGGGCGGGAGGCGCATCGATACGCAGTATTTT
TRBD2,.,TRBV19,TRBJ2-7,CASSSRMRLAGVGEQYF,TGTGCCAGTAGCTCACGCATGAGGCTAGCGGGAGTCGGAGAGCAGTACTTC
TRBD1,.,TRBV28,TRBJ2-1,CASTVQGAVREQFF,TGTGCCAGCACAGTGCAGGGGGCTGTTCGGGAGCAGTTCTTC
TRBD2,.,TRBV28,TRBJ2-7,CASSLGGGPSYEQYF,TGTGCCAGCAGTTTAGGGGGAGGGCCCTCCTACGAGCAGTACTTC
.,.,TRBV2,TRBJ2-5,CASSELVETQYF,TGTGCCAGCAGTGAGTTAGTAGAGACCCAGTACTTC
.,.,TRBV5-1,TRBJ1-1,CASSLDGTKSAEAFF,TGCGCCAGCAGCTTGGACGGGACGAAAAGCGCTGAAGCTTTCTTT
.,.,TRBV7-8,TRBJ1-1,CASSPGGSTEAFF,TGTGCCAGCAGCCCTGGAGGGAGCACTGAAGCTTTCTTT
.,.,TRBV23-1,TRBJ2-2,CASSPPGSSNTGELFF,TGCGCCAGCAGTCCCCCGGGCAGTTCGAACACCGGGGAGCTGTTTTTT
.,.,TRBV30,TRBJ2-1,CAWSVGVKRPLSNEQFF,TGTGCCTGGAGTGTAGGGGTAAAAAGACCCCTGAGCAATGAGCAGTTCTTC
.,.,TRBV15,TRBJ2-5,CATSRDLGREETQYF,TGTGCCACCAGCAGAGATCTCGGCAGGGAAGAGACCCAGTACTTC
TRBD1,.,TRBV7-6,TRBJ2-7,CASSLAGTATYEQYF,TGTGCCAGCAGCTTAGCCGGGACAGCGACCTACGAGCAGTACTTC
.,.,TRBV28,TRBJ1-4,CASSPPKDGGEKLFF,TGTGCCAGCAGTCCCCCCAAGGACGGAGGTGAAAAACTGTTTTTT
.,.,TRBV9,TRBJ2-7,CASRGSRRTISYEQYF,TGTGCCAGCAGAGGGTCCAGGAGAACGATCTCCTACGAGCAGTACTTC
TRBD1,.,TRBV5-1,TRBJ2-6,CASSIGQDNSGANVLTF,TGCGCCAGCAGCATTGGACAGGATAACTCTGGGGCCAACGTCCTGACTTTC
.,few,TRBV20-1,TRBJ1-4,CSVRVGEKLFF,TGCAGTGTTCGGGTGGGCGAAAAACTGTTTTTT
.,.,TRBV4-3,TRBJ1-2,CASSQELGLGNYGYTF,TGCGCCAGCAGCCAAGAGTTGGGTCTAGGTAACTATGGCTACACCTTC
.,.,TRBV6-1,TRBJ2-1,CAGSTSSYNEQFF,TGTGCGGGCTCTACGAGCTCCTACAATGAGCAGTTCTTC
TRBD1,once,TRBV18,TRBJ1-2,CASSIDRERGYTF,TGTGCCAGCTCAATTGACAGGGAGCGAGGCTACACCTTC
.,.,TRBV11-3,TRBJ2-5,CASSSGHEETQYF,TGTGCCAGCAGCTCTGGGCACGAAGAGACCCAGTACTTC
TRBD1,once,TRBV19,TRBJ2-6,CASSQQGATPGANVLTF,TGTGCCAGTAGCCAACAGGGGGCTACCCCTGGGGCCAACGTCCTGACTTTC
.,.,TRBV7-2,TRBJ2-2,CASSLSGGPAGELFF,TGTGCCAGCAGCTTAAGTGGGGGGCCGGCCGGGGAGCTGTTTTTT
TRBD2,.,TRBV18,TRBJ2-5,CASSSRTSGQETQYF,TGTGCCAGCTCATCCAGGACTAGCGGACAAGAGACCCAGTACTTC
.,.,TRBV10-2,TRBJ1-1,CASSSLGGLNTEAFF,TGCGCCAGCAGTTCCCTCGGGGGATTGAACACTGAAGCTTTCTTT
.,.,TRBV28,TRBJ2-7,CASSPPREPYEQYF,TGTGCCAGCAGCCCCCCCCGCGAGCCCTACGAGCAGTACTTC
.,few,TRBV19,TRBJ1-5,CASSRAFENSNQPQHF,TGTGCCAGTAGCCGAGCCTTCGAGAATAGCAATCAGCCCCAGCATTTT